This T cell receptor beta chain comes out of a study of early T cells in non-severe SARS-CoV-2 infection. Across the whole study: From unsorted whole blood, bulk RNA was sequenced, and the chains remained unpaired. Study-wide results and limits: VDJdb matches were skewed toward anti-spike CD8 T cell responses.

This clonotype was detected ten times or more. The antigen is undetermined. Germline V gene sequence: CDR1 SGHAT, CDR2 FQNNGV. This CDR3 comprises 15 residues. The V end was cut by 2 bases, the J end by 3 bases, with 13 bases between. Unique molecular identifiers were affixed to single, distinct cDNA molecules. TCRdb called the 5' RACE reads again in MiXCR, with one record for every CDR3 protein. Among about 77,000 distinct CDR3 sequences, around 16% were seen once, and the ten largest hold about 3%. The receptor was derived from an adult who was a healthcare worker with PCR-confirmed SARS-CoV-2 infection or an uninfected control (not recorded which). The genes are TRBV11-2 and TRBJ2-5, with a possible D match to TRBD1 (5 bases). Sequences were obtained from whole blood. CDR3 amino acids: CASSLIAGPKETQYF. DNA of the CDR3: TGTGCCAGCAGCTTAATTGCAGGGCCCAAAGAGACCCAGTACTTC. Full variable domain (missing parts from reference TRBV11-2 and TRBJ2-5): EAGVAQSPRYKIIEKRQSVAFWCNPISGHATLYWYQQILGQGPKLLIQFQNNGVVDDSQLPKDRFSAERLKGVDSTLKIQPAKLEDSAVYLCASSLIAGPKETQYFGPGTRLLVL.